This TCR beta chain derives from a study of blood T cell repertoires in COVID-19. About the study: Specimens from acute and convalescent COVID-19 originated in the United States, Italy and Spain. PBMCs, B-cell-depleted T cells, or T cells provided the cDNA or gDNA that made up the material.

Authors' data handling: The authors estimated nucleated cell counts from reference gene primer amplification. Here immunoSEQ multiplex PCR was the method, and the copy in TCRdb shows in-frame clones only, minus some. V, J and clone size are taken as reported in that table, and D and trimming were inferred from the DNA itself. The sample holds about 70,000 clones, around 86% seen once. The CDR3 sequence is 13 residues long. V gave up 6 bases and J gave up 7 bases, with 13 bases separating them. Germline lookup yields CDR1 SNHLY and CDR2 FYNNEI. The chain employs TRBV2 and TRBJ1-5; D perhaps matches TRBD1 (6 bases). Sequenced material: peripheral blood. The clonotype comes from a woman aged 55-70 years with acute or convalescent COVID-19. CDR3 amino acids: CASRPGEVQPQHF. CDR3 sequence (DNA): TGTGCCAGCAGACCAGGGGAAGTCCAGCCCCAGCATTTT.